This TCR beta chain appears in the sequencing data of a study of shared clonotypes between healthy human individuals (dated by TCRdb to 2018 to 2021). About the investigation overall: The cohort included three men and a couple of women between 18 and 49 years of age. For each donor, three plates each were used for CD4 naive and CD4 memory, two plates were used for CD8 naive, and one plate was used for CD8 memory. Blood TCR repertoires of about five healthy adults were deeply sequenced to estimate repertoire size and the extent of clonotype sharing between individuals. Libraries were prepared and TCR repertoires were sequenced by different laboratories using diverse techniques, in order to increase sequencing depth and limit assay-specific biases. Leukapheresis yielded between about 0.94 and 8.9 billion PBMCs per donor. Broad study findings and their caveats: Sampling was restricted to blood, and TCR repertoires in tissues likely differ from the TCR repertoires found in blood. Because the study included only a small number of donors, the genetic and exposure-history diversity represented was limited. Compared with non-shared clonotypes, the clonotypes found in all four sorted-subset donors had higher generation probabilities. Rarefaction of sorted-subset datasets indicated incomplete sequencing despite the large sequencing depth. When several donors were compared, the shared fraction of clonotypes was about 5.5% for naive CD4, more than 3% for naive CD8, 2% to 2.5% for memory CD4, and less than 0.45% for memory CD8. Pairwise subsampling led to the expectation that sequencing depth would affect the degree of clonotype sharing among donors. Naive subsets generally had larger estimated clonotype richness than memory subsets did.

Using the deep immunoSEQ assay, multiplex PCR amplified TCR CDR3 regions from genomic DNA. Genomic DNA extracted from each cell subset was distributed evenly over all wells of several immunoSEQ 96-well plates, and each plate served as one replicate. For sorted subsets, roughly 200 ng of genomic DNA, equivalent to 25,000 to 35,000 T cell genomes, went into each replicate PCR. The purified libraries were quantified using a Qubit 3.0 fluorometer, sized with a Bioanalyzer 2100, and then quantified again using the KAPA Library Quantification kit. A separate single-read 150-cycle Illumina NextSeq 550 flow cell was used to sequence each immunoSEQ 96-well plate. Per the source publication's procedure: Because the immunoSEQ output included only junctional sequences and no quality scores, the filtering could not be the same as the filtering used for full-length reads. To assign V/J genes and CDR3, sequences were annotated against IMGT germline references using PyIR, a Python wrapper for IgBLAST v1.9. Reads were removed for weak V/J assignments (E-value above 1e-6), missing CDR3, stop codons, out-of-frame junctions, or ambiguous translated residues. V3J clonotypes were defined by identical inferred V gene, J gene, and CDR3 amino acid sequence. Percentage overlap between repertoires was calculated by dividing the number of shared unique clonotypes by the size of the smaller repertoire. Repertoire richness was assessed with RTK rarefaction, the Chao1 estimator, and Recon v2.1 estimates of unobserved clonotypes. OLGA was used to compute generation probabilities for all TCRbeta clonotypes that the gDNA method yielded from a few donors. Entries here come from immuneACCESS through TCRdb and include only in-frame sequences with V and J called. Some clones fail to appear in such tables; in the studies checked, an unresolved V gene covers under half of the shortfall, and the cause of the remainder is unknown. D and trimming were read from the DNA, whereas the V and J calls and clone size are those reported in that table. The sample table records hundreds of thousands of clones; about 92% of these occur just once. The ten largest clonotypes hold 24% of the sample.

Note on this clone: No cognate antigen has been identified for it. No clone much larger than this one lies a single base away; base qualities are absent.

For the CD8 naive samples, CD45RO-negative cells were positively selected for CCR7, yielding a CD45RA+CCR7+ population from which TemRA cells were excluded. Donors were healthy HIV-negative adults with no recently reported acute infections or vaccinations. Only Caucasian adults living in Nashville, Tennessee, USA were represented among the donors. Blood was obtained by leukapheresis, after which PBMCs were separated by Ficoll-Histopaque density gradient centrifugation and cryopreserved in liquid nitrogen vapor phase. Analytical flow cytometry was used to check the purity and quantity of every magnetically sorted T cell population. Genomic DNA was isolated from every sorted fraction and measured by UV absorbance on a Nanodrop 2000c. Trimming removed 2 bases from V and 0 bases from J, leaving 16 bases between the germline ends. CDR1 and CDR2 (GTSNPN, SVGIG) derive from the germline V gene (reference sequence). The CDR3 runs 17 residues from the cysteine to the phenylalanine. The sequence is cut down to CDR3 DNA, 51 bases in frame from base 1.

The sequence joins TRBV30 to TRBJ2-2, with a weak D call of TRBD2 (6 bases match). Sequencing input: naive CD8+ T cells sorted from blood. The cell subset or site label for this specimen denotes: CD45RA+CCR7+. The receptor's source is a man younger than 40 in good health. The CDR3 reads CAWSTTPIAANTGELFF. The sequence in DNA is TGTGCCTGGAGTACGACCCCGATAGCGGCGAACACCGGGGAGCTGTTTTTT.